This TCR beta chain was retrieved from a study of T cells in tumors and immune-related adverse events. CDR1 is SEHNR, CDR2 FQNEAQ, per germline (reference sequence). The CDR3 totals 14 residues. V was trimmed by 1 base and J by 8 bases, leaving 14 bases between them. The method was immunoSEQ multiplex PCR; TCRdb's version includes in-frame clones alone and lacks a portion of them. The top ten hold 7% to 7.5% of the sample, which has under 2,500 clones, around 82% seen once. This TCR derives from a female donor with metastatic renal cell carcinoma. The source material was tumor tissue, sampled from a patient treated with anti-PD-1 therapy. The chain combines TRBV7-9 with TRBJ1-2; D possibly corresponds to TRBD1 (5 bases). CDR3 coding DNA: TGTGCCAGCAGCTTAGTAAATACAGGAGGGGGCTACACCTTC. Its translation is CASSLVNTGGGYTF.